The subject of this entry is one T cell receptor beta chain. This sample was included in a study of blood T cell repertoires in COVID-19. As for the study in general: Acute and convalescent COVID-19 samples came from the United States, Italy and Spain. PBMCs, B-cell-depleted T cells, or T cells were the source of the cDNA or gDNA that made up the material.

Original data processing: Reference gene primer amplification gave estimated nucleated cell counts. Generated by immunoSEQ multiplex PCR, the TCRdb table keeps only in-frame clones and is missing some. D and trimming were read from the DNA, whereas the V and J calls and clone size are those reported in that table. This repertoire shows around 100,000 clones, around 91% found once; its top ten account for about 30%. V was cut by 6 bases and J by 4 bases, with 19 bases left in between. Looked up from germline, CDR1 is MNHEY and CDR2 is SMNVEV (reference sequence). The CDR3 length is 15 residues. The origin of this receptor is a woman older than 75 with acute or convalescent COVID-19. Sequencing input: peripheral blood. The genes are TRBV27 and TRBJ2-7; the D gene is possibly TRBD2 (7 bases). This CDR3 is CASSLSWGGRYEQYF. DNA for the CDR3: TGTGCCAGCAGCCTGAGCTGGGGGGGGCGGTACGAGCAGTACTTC.